These T cell receptor beta chains were read from a single sample in a study of CD8 T cells in ankylosing spondylitis. A single record per CDR3 protein comes from TCRdb applying MiXCR to the 5' RACE reads. Seen here are some 140,000 distinct CDR3 sequences, more than 15% observed once, and the top ten hold roughly 30%. Source material: blood, either unsorted or a sorted T cell fraction (not recorded which). The source of these receptors is a male donor with ankylosing spondylitis. Both conserved end residues are trimmed from each CDR3.

>TRBV7-4|TRBJ1-5|10
ASSLGARPQH
>TRBV6-5|TRBJ1-3|13
ASSYSSVLGNTIY
>TRBV4-1|TRBJ2-7|17
ASSQDILGGLGFFYEQY
>TRBV7-9|TRBJ2-5|12
ASSPPREGETQY
>TRBV20-1|TRBJ2-1|15
SARGVLAGVPYNEQF
>TRBV27|TRBJ1-1|12
ASSLVGMNTEAF
>TRBV4-2|TRBJ2-7|20
ASSERAPLGVAGGPHSYEQY
>TRBV25-1|TRBJ1-5|13
ASSGSLGSNQPQH
>TRBV24-1|TRBJ2-1|16
ATSDLRAGGPSYNEQF
>TRBV5-1|TRBJ2-5|13
ASNLPGLVQETQY
>TRBV18|TRBJ2-7|14
ASSKGPRAGPYEQY
>TRBV12-3/TRBV12-4|TRBJ2-3|12
ASSLNSNTDTQY
>TRBV29-1|TRBJ1-1|12
SVRSGGWRTEAF
>TRBV13|TRBJ2-2|13
ASSNRQENTGELF
>TRBV7-9|TRBJ1-2|13
ASSLEVVGNPGYT
>TRBV27|TRBJ1-6|15
ASSLGTAGSYNSPLH
>TRBV15|TRBJ2-1|14
ATSRDSAGVNNEQF
>TRBV12-3/TRBV12-4|TRBJ2-1|15
ASSGGGRTNSYNEQF
>TRBV9|TRBJ2-7|14
ASSVDRLAGTYEQY
>TRBV6-2/TRBV6-3|TRBJ2-7|13
ASNNRDEQRSEQY
>TRBV6-2/TRBV6-3|TRBJ2-7|14
ASSNLDGTGILGQY
>TRBV27|TRBJ1-2|10
ASRDTVRGYT
>TRBV15|TRBJ2-7|13
ATSIRLQSSYEQY
>TRBV2|TRBJ2-3|13
ASSEGREGPDTQY
>TRBV20-1|TRBJ1-4|12
SAPGSRRDEKLF
>TRBV27|TRBJ1-1|12
ASSVSGGHTEAF
>TRBV27|TRBJ2-1|9
ASSVVGEQF
>TRBV29-1|TRBJ2-7|16
SVEKRTSGPSLNYEQY
>TRBV4-3|TRBJ1-4|15
ASSRYPPGGTNEKLF
>TRBV7-9|TRBJ2-1|14
ATETPGPSSYNEQF
>TRBV4-1|TRBJ2-3|15
ASSQDWVGLGTDTQY
>TRBV25-1|TRBJ2-3|14
ASSEEGGRNTDTQY
>TRBV11-2|TRBJ2-7|12
ASSLGGEYYEQY
>TRBV27|TRBJ1-2|12
ASSQTGKFYGYT
>TRBV5-5|TRBJ1-1|11
ASSLERWTEAF
>TRBV20-1|TRBJ2-7|12
SATTSGRAYEQY
>TRBV4-3|TRBJ2-1|15
ASSQEDPVNSYNEQF
>TRBV25-1|TRBJ1-2|12
ASSEFPGGGGYT
>TRBV7-9|TRBJ2-2|14
ASSSGTSGSAGELF
>TRBV11-3|TRBJ2-1|11
ASSLHAYNEQF
>TRBV27|TRBJ1-5|11
ASSWPGHQPQH
>TRBV24-1|TRBJ1-4|10
ATSDWDGKLF
>TRBV3-1|TRBJ2-7|12
ASSFSGATIEQY
>TRBV12-3/TRBV12-4|TRBJ1-1|11
ASCVFSNTEAF
>TRBV20-1|TRBJ2-5|11
SATKGSKETQY
>TRBV12-3/TRBV12-4|TRBJ2-2|12
ASPRTSGSGELF
>TRBV4-1|TRBJ2-5|13
ASSRDRDLGETQY
>TRBV7-9|TRBJ2-1|12
ASSTIAAYNEQF
>TRBV6-2/TRBV6-3|TRBJ2-1|14
ASSRLAGATVDEQF
>TRBV14|TRBJ2-7|12
ASSQEFGPYEQY
>TRBV27|TRBJ2-7|13
ASSSGTGAIYEQY
>TRBV7-9|TRBJ2-2|12
ASREATNTGELF
>TRBV7-8|TRBJ1-6|15
ASSPEGSQRYNSPLH
>TRBV5-1|TRBJ2-1|13
ASSLGTALEDEQF
>TRBV2|TRBJ2-1|12
ASRGAGSYNEQF
>TRBV2|TRBJ2-1|8
ASSPTEQF
>TRBV10-3|TRBJ2-1|16
AISESGRSGSQYNEQF